These T cell receptor beta chains were read from a single sample in a study of beta chain features in type 1 diabetes. Sequencing used immunoSEQ multiplex PCR; TCRdb keeps in-frame clones, though not all of them. The sample includes about 52,000 clones, under 45% seen only once; the top ten take 1.4% to 1.5%. The sample was Tregs from blood. Every receptor here comes from a man aged 30-40 years with type 1 diabetes. Each CDR3 is given with its conserved first and last residue. The D gene is left open where the match is weak. The size field is filled for only some rows; it gives once, few, many or a size class.

abundance	d_gene	j_gene	v_gene	CDR3aa	CDR3nt
.	.	TRBJ1-1	TRBV18	CASSPRGLMNTEAFF	TGTGCCAGCTCACCACGGGGACTCATGAACACTGAAGCTTTCTTT
few	TRBD1	TRBJ1-2	TRBV5-6	CASSSTGIGGYTF	TGTGCCAGCAGCTCGACAGGGATAGGGGGCTACACCTTC
.	.	TRBJ1-5	TRBV7-8	CASSFEQGYQPQHF	TGTGCCAGCAGCTTTGAACAGGGCTATCAGCCCCAGCATTTT
few	.	TRBJ1-1	TRBV29-1	CSVEGRASTEAFF	TGCAGCGTTGAAGGCAGGGCATCCACTGAAGCTTTCTTT
few	TRBD2	TRBJ2-5	TRBV10-3	CAISPGLGGQETQYF	TGTGCCATCTCCCCGGGACTAGGGGGCCAAGAGACCCAGTACTTC
.	.	TRBJ1-2	TRBV2	CASSERGMGGYTF	TGTGCCAGCAGTGAGAGAGGGATGGGTGGCTACACCTTC
few	TRBD1	TRBJ1-2	TRBV6-5	CASSLNRGSGGYTF	TGTGCCAGCAGTTTAAACAGGGGAAGTGGTGGCTACACCTTC
few	TRBD1	TRBJ2-5	TRBV29-1	CSVPGGTQYF	TGCAGCGTTCCAGGGGGGACCCAGTACTTC
.	TRBD1	TRBJ2-7	TRBV6-5	CASTPGQGRYEQYF	TGTGCCAGCACCCCGGGACAGGGTCGTTACGAGCAGTACTTC
few	TRBD2	TRBJ2-7	TRBV2	CASSEEAGTYEQYF	TGTGCCAGCAGTGAAGAAGCGGGGACCTACGAGCAGTACTTC
.	.	TRBJ2-7	TRBV27	CASRRVLTAAEQYF	TGTGCCAGCAGGCGGGTCTTAACCGCGGCCGAGCAGTACTTC
few	.	TRBJ2-5	TRBV6-5	CASSYLTAQETQYF	TGTGCCAGCAGTTACCTTACAGCACAAGAGACCCAGTACTTC
.	TRBD1	TRBJ1-5	TRBV5-1	CASSLEQGKGPQHF	TGCGCCAGCAGCTTGGAACAGGGGAAGGGGCCCCAGCATTTT
few	.	TRBJ2-2	TRBV28	CASSPHSNTGELFF	TGTGCCAGCAGTCCGCACTCGAACACCGGGGAGCTGTTTTTT
.	.	TRBJ2-2	TRBV2	CASSQQGWETGELFF	TGTGCCAGCAGTCAACAGGGTTGGGAGACCGGGGAGCTGTTTTTT
.	.	TRBJ2-2	TRBV2	CASIAGSFTGELFF	TGTGCCAGCATAGCCGGGAGTTTCACCGGGGAGCTGTTTTTT
once	TRBD1	TRBJ1-6	TRBV5-1	CASSLGQGGSPLHF	TGCGCCAGCAGCCTCGGACAGGGTGGTTCACCCCTCCACTTT
.	TRBD2	TRBJ2-1	TRBV7-2	CASSLGLAGYNEQFF	TGTGCCAGCAGCCTCGGACTAGCGGGGTACAATGAGCAGTTCTTC
.	.	TRBJ1-3	TRBV19	CASSQGGLSGNTIYF	TGTGCCAGTAGCCAAGGGGGTCTCTCTGGAAACACCATATATTTT
.	TRBD2	TRBJ2-1	TRBV7-7	CASSPGTSGSGDNEQFF	TGTGCCAGCAGCCCGGGGACTAGCGGGAGTGGGGACAATGAGCAGTTCTTC
.	.	TRBJ2-7	TRBV6-5	CASSFRTTGLSYEQYF	TGTGCCAGCAGTTTCCGGACAACCGGCCTCTCCTACGAGCAGTACTTC
.	.	TRBJ1-5	TRBV7-2	CASSFQGFYQPQHF	TGTGCCAGCAGCTTCCAGGGGTTTTATCAGCCCCAGCATTTT
.	.	TRBJ2-7	TRBV5-4	CASSSDSYEQYF	TGTGCCAGCAGCTCCGACAGCTACGAGCAGTACTTC
few	.	TRBJ1-1	TRBV2	CASSASLATEAFF	TGTGCCAGCAGCGCCTCTTTAGCCACTGAAGCTTTCTTT
.	TRBD2	TRBJ2-3	TRBV6-5	CASSQREMADTQYF	TGTGCCAGCAGCCAGCGGGAGATGGCCGATACGCAGTATTTT
few	.	TRBJ2-6	TRBV7-9	CASSSSRYLSGANVLTF	TGTGCCAGCAGCTCAAGCCGCTACCTCTCTGGGGCCAACGTCCTGACTTTC
.	TRBD1	TRBJ1-1	TRBV27	CASRSDRGNTEAFF	TGTGCCAGCAGGTCAGACAGGGGGAACACTGAAGCTTTCTTT
few	TRBD2	TRBJ2-1	TRBV27	CASSPSGIHYNEQFF	TGTGCCAGCAGCCCCAGCGGGATTCACTACAATGAGCAGTTCTTC
few	TRBD1	TRBJ1-1	TRBV7-9	CASSTRQGAGAEAFF	TGTGCCAGCAGCACCCGCCAGGGGGCTGGCGCTGAAGCTTTCTTT
.	TRBD2	TRBJ2-7	TRBV5-8	CASSFYTGLAGGTYEQYF	TGTGCCAGCAGCTTCTACACCGGACTAGCGGGAGGGACTTACGAGCAGTACTTC
.	TRBD2	TRBJ2-1	TRBV11-2	CASSLELAGGNNEQFF	TGTGCCAGCAGCTTAGAACTAGCGGGAGGGAACAATGAGCAGTTCTTC
.	.	TRBJ1-1	TRBV7-9	CASSLTQTGNTEAFF	TGTGCCAGCAGCCTAACCCAGACAGGCAACACTGAAGCTTTCTTT
few	.	TRBJ1-2	TRBV30	CAWSVQVNYGYTF	TGTGCCTGGAGTGTACAAGTAAACTATGGCTACACCTTC
few	TRBD2	TRBJ2-2	TRBV18	CASSPTTSGLGSGELFF	TGTGCCAGCTCACCAACCACTAGCGGTCTCGGAAGCGGGGAGCTGTTTTTT
.	.	TRBJ2-1	TRBV5-1	CASSSGIGRYEQFF	TGCGCCAGCAGCTCCGGGATAGGACGCTATGAGCAGTTCTTC
.	.	TRBJ1-3	TRBV20-1	CSALSGNTIYF	TGCAGTGCCCTCTCTGGAAACACCATATATTTT
.	.	TRBJ1-1	TRBV6-5	CASSEVGANTEAFF	TGTGCCAGCAGTGAAGTGGGGGCCAACACTGAAGCTTTCTTT
.	TRBD1	TRBJ1-5	TRBV5-4	CASSLDRGEVQPQHF	TGTGCCAGCAGCTTGGACAGGGGGGAAGTTCAGCCCCAGCATTTT
few	TRBD2	TRBJ2-1	TRBV30	CAWIRGLAGVSTEQFF	TGTGCCTGGATCCGAGGACTAGCGGGTGTATCCACTGAGCAGTTCTTC
.	.	TRBJ2-7	TRBV2	CASSSEEMQGTNYEQYF	TGTGCCAGCAGCAGTGAAGAAATGCAGGGAACAAACTACGAGCAGTACTTC
few	TRBD2	TRBJ2-7	TRBV5-1	CASSLLAGAEYEQYF	TGCGCCAGCAGCTTGTTAGCGGGGGCAGAATACGAGCAGTACTTC
.	TRBD2	TRBJ2-5	TRBV28	CASSLEAGTSGSRRETQYF	TGTGCCAGCAGTTTGGAGGCGGGGACTAGCGGGAGTCGAAGGGAGACCCAGTACTTC
.	TRBD2	TRBJ2-3	TRBV14	CASSRRGGSTDTQYF	TGTGCCAGCAGCCGGCGCGGGGGTAGCACAGATACGCAGTATTTT
few	.	TRBJ1-2	TRBV18	CASSPGLDTTNYGYTF	TGTGCCAGCTCACCTGGATTGGACACTACTAACTATGGCTACACCTTC
.	.	TRBJ1-1	TRBV29-1	CSVARGRTEAFF	TGCAGCGTTGCTCGGGGGAGGACTGAAGCTTTCTTT
.	TRBD2	TRBJ2-3	TRBV5-4	CASSSRTSGDTQYF	TGTGCCAGCAGCTCACGGACTAGCGGTGATACGCAGTATTTT
few	.	TRBJ1-5	TRBV28	CASSFPRFNQPQHF	TGTGCCAGCAGTTTTCCCCGTTTCAATCAGCCCCAGCATTTT